The 23 T cell receptor beta chains given below trace back to one sample, sequenced in a study of cytomegalovirus exposure and HLA in healthy donors (dated by TCRdb to the late 2010s). The library was made by the immunoSEQ multiplex PCR assay. For the multiplex PCR, a mixture combining 60 forward primers for TCR Vbeta segments and 13 reverse primers for TCR Jbeta segments was used. TCRdb took over this immuneACCESS table, retaining in-frame rearrangements with V and J assigned. Such tables are incomplete; in checked studies, under half of the missing clones stem from an unresolved V gene, and the remainder is unexplained. The sample table holds 150,000 to 200,000 clones, of which over 70% were seen once. About 2.2% of the sample goes to the ten largest clones. Sequenced input: PBMCs. The receptors were sampled from a woman in her thirties in good health and CMV-seronegative.

This clone was counted between two and nine times. The V call is TRBV4-3, the J call TRBJ2-7; TRBD1 agrees at 8 bases. J lost 0 bases, V lost 1 base, and 2 bases had no gene match. CDR3 length: 15 residues. Germline CDR1 and CDR2: LGHNA and YSLEER. CDR3 nucleotide sequence: TGCGCCAGCAGCCAAGTCACAGGGGGCTCCTACGAGCAGTACTTC. It yields the protein CASSQVTGGSYEQYF.

The rearrangement uses TRBV15 and TRBJ2-6; D is uncertain. Trimming cost V 0 bases and J 4 bases, with 4 bases left between them. Germline CDR1 is LNHNV and CDR2 is YYDKDF (reference sequence). The CDR3 is 14 amino acids. The CDR3 nucleotides read TGTGCCACCAGCAGAGATCTAGGGGCCAACGTCCTGACTTTC. Its protein product is CATSRDLGANVLTF. Looking up the rest from reference TRBV15 and TRBJ2-6 gives the full variable domain: DAMVIQNPRYQVTQFGKPVTLSCSQTLNHNVMYWYQQKSSQAPKLLFHYYDKDFNNEADTPDNFQSRRPNTSFCFLDIRSPGLGDTAMYLCATSRDLGANVLTFGAGSRLTVL.

This chain joins TRBV14 and TRBJ2-7, with 7 bases lining up with TRBD2. The CDR3 is made up of 14 amino acids. The ends lost 4 bases at V and 2 bases at J; junction bases unmatched: 5. Germline values: CDR1 SGHDN, CDR2 FVKESK. The DNA of the CDR3 is TGTGCCAGCAGCCCGACGGGGGGAACCTACGAGCAGTACTTC. Its protein product is CASSPTGGTYEQYF.

In its sample, this clone ranks as medium-sized. V and J are TRBV7-8 and TRBJ1-4; D unresolved. The CDR3 has 18 amino acids. V was pared by 1 base and J by 3 bases, with 18 bases between. Germline assignment: CDR1 SGHVS and CDR2 FQNEAQ. Written as DNA, the CDR3 is TGTGCCAGCAGCTTAGAATTGAGGGAGGGCAGTTCTAATGAAAAACTGTTTTTT. It codes for CASSLELREGSSNEKLFF. The full variable domain, its missing parts supplied by reference TRBV7-8 and TRBJ1-4, is GAGVSQSPRYKVAKRGQDVALRCDPISGHVSLFWYQQALGQGPEFLTYFQNEAQLDKSGLPSDRFFAERPEGSVSTLKIQRTQQEDSAVYLCASSLELREGSSNEKLFFGSGTQLSVL.

V and J are TRBV15 and TRBJ2-2; 10 bases map to TRBD2. The CDR3 loop spans 15 amino acids. Germline V CDR1 and CDR2: LNHNV, YYDKDF (reference sequence). V trimming: 3 bases; J trimming: 4 bases; junction bases outside the gene matches: 2. DNA of the CDR3: TGTGCCACCAGCAGCCTAGCGGGGGTCACCGGGGAGCTGTTTTTT. Residues: CATSSLAGVTGELFF.

The rearrangement uses TRBV7-8 and TRBJ2-2, with TRBD2 identical over 13 bases. V trimming: 6 bases; J trimming: 5 bases; junction bases outside the gene matches: 0. The CDR3 contains 14 residues. The germline V gene has CDR1 SGHVS and CDR2 FQNEAQ. This CDR3 is CASRLAGGTGELFF. Written as DNA, the CDR3 is TGTGCCAGCAGACTAGCGGGAGGGACCGGGGAGCTGTTTTTT.

This clone was seen a single time. The sample holds other DNA sequences that translate to the same CDR3. This chain joins TRBV9 and TRBJ1-5; unclear D gene. Germline CDR1 and CDR2: SGDLS and YYNGEE. V lost 0 bases to trimming and J lost 0 bases, with 7 bases between them. The CDR3 contains 15 residues. The CDR3 DNA sequence: TGTGCCAGCAGCGTAGACGGGGATAGCAATCAGCCCCAGCATTTT. Translating it yields CASSVDGDSNQPQHF.

This clone showed up just once. The chain couples TRBV2 to TRBJ2-5; D not resolved. The J call is doubtful: the DNA matches TRBJ2-7 better. Germline CDR1 SNHLY, CDR2 FYNNEI. This CDR3 region has 11 residues. For the CDR3, the DNA is TGTGCCAGCAGTGAGGTCTACGAGCAGTACTTC. Its translation is CASSEVYEQYF.

On this clone itself: A junction end diverges from the germline sequence, so it may reflect a read error. This chain connects TRBV5-4 to TRBJ2-4, with a weak D call TRBD1 (5 bases). Germline V gene sequence: CDR1 SGHNT, CDR2 YYREEE (reference sequence). The CDR3 loop spans 14 amino acids. The CDR3 sequence: CASSSTRAGNSQYF. The CDR3 nucleotides read TGTGCCAGCAGCTCCACCCGGGCAGGGAACAGTCAGTACTTC.

The chain has TRBV7-2 and TRBJ2-5; possibly TRBD1 for D (6 bases). Germline assignment: CDR1 SGHTA and CDR2 FQGNSA. The V gene lost 4 bases and the J gene lost 5 bases, with 20 bases spanning the gap. The length of the CDR3 is 16 residues. CDR3 amino acids: CASSSGWGLGAETQYF. As DNA, the CDR3 is TGTGCCAGCAGCTCTGGGTGGGGTTTGGGGGCTGAGACCCAGTACTTC.

The chain carries TRBV11-2 and TRBJ2-2; the match to TRBD1 covers 8 bases. The germline gives CDR1 SGHAT, CDR2 FQNNGV. The ends lost 6 bases at V and 4 bases at J; junction bases unmatched: 10. The CDR3 is 16 residues long. In DNA form, the CDR3 reads TGTGCCAGCAGTCCCGGGACAGGAACGATCACCGGGGAGCTGTTTTTT. This encodes CASSPGTGTITGELFF.

This chain joins TRBV19 and TRBJ2-1; TRBD1 agrees at 8 bases. CDR1 is LNHDA, CDR2 SQIVND, per germline (reference sequence). This CDR3 has 14 residues. The trim removed 9 bases at V and 3 bases at J, leaving 7 bases unmatched. CDR3 region: CASWDRLDYNEQFF. The CDR3 DNA sequence: TGTGCCAGCTGGGACAGGTTGGACTACAATGAGCAGTTCTTC.

CDR3 protein: CASSESGGVDTQYF. The CDR3 bases are TGTGCCAGCAGTGAGAGCGGGGGGGTTGATACGCAGTATTTT. The chain is built from TRBV6-4 and TRBJ2-3; 10 bases align to TRBD2. Germline assignment: CDR1 MRHNA and CDR2 SNTAGT. V shed 3 bases and J 6 bases; nucleotides not matched to a gene: 3. CDR3 size: 14 residues.

CDR3 loop: CSVGLGGRNTEAFF. DNA of the CDR3: TGCAGCGTTGGCCTGGGGGGGCGGAACACTGAAGCTTTCTTT. V and J are TRBV29-1 and TRBJ1-1, with D possibly matching TRBD1 (6 bases). The germline gives CDR1 SQVTM, CDR2 ANQGSEA. The CDR3 contains 14 residues. Trimming left V 4 bases short and J 1 base short, with 13 bases between.

The J gene is TRBJ2-5, the V gene TRBV5-1; TRBD1 might be the D (6 bases). Germline values: CDR1 SGHRS, CDR2 YFSETQ. CDR3 length equals 15 residues. V was clipped by 1 base and J by 2 bases, with 12 bases between them. CDR3 in DNA: TGCGCCAGCAGCTTGCTTTTGGGACAACAAGAGACCCAGTACTTC. Amino acid sequence: CASSLLLGQQETQYF.

The rearrangement links TRBV6-1 to TRBJ2-6, with TRBD1 matching 8 bases. Germline CDR1 reads MNHNS; CDR2 reads SASEGT. V shed 4 bases and J 1 base; nucleotides not matched to a gene: 3. This CDR3 contains 16 residues. In nucleotides, the CDR3 is TGTGCCAGCAGTGGGACAGGGCGGTCTGGGGCCAACGTCCTGACTTTC. The encoded protein is CASSGTGRSGANVLTF.

The CDR3 is CASSLGTGGNSPLHF. The CDR3 DNA sequence: TGTGCCAGCAGCCTTGGGACAGGGGGCAATTCACCCCTCCACTTT. The chain links TRBV6-5 to TRBJ1-6; 12 bases align to TRBD1. The CDR3 runs 15 residues. Germline V gene lookup returns CDR1 MNHEY and CDR2 SVGAGI. Unmatched junction bases numbered 4, after V lost 6 bases and J lost 7 bases.

This clone was observed a single time. The chain uses TRBV7-9 and TRBJ2-5; tentatively, D is TRBD1 (6 bases). Germline CDR1 SEHNR, CDR2 FQNEAQ (reference sequence). This CDR3 spans 19 amino acids. V shed 1 base and J shed 0 bases, with 21 bases lying between them. The DNA for the CDR3 is TGTGCCAGCAGCTTAGGGTGGCAGGGGCCAAGTTGGTACCAAGAGACCCAGTACTTC. Encoded protein: CASSLGWQGPSWYQETQYF.

The rearrangement joins TRBV5-1 to TRBJ2-3, with 11 positions matching TRBD1. The V segment lost 4 bases and the J segment 6 bases; nucleotides outside the gene matches: 7. This CDR3 region has 15 residues. Germline assignment: CDR1 SGHRS and CDR2 YFSETQ. The CDR3 spells CASSEGQGVFDTQYF. In DNA, the CDR3 is TGCGCCAGCAGCGAGGGACAGGGGGTATTCGATACGCAGTATTTT. The variable domain in full, completed from reference TRBV5-1 and TRBJ2-3, reads KAGVTQTPRYLIKTRGQQVTLSCSPISGHRSVSWYQQTPGQGLQFLFEYFSETQRNKGNFPGRFSGRQFSNSRSEMNVSTLELGDSALYLCASSEGQGVFDTQYFGPGTRLTVL.

V is TRBV30 and J is TRBJ1-1, with no clear D. Per the germline V gene, CDR1 is GTSNPN and CDR2 is SVGIG (reference sequence). CDR3 length: 18 residues. Trimming pared 0 bases from V and 1 base from J, leaving 21 bases between. As DNA, the CDR3 is TGTGCCTGGAGTGTACGGGCCTGGCGGGCCGAAAAGAACACTGAAGCTTTCTTT. Translating gives CAWSVRAWRAEKNTEAFF.

This chain joins TRBV27 and TRBJ1-2, with TRBD1 matching 9 bases. The germline V gene has CDR1 MNHEY and CDR2 SMNVEV (reference sequence). The CDR3 consists of 13 residues. J lost 8 bases, V lost 7 bases, and 8 bases had no gene match. The CDR3 spells CASNQQGAWGYTF. CDR3 sequence (DNA): TGTGCCAGCAACCAACAGGGGGCGTGGGGCTACACCTTC.

The CDR3 protein is CASSLGGHRGRSDGYTF. As DNA, the CDR3 is TGTGCCAGCAGTTTAGGTGGGCACAGGGGAAGGTCAGATGGCTACACCTTC. The rearrangement uses TRBV28 and TRBJ1-2; 7 nucleotides match TRBD1. The V and J ends lost 2 bases and 6 bases, in that order; junction bases with no gene match: 15. The CDR3 spans 17 residues. Per the germline V gene, CDR1 is MDHEN and CDR2 is SYDVKM.

The gene calls are TRBV11-1 and TRBJ2-2, with a weak D call TRBD2 (6 bases). Germline V gene lookup returns CDR1 SGHAT and CDR2 FQDESV (reference sequence). V lost 5 bases, J lost 1 base, and 14 bases lay in between. CDR3 length equals 16 residues. The CDR3 loop is CASSQKGLMNTGELFF. The CDR3 DNA reads as TGTGCCAGCAGCCAAAAAGGACTAATGAACACCGGGGAGCTGTTTTTT.